This TCR beta chain was identified in a study of blood T cell repertoires in COVID-19 (dated by TCRdb to the early 2020s). Turning to the overall study: Collaborator samples came from the United States, Italy and Spain and covered acute and convalescent phases of COVID-19. The samples were drawn from the first 160 participants of the ongoing ImmuneRACE study and from over 950 subjects provided by 6 global collaborators. The material from the prospective study consisted of cDNA or gDNA derived from T cells, B-cell-depleted T cells, or PBMCs. The sample metadata nearly always contained a de-identified subject ID, COVID-19 status, age in years and sex. The repertoires were made available in a free public database intended to serve as a resource for research on the immune response to SARS-CoV-2. Where available, HLA class I and class II types were taken from metadata supplied by the sample provider and were not determined by assay-based typing. The dataset comprised deeply sampled blood TCRbeta repertoires from subjects exposed to, actively infected with, or recovered from COVID-19. The study at large found these results: Clinical and demographic metadata were provided uncurated, with the amount varying by source and participant.

The CDR3 runs 13 amino acids, cysteine and phenylalanine included. Of all the DNA, just the CDR3 is kept, 39 bases in frame from base 1. For CDR1 and CDR2, the germline V gene lists SGHTA and FQGTGA. V is pared back by 5 bases and J by 6 bases, with 13 bases lying between the germline termini. TCRbeta CDR3 regions were amplified from genomic DNA by means of the immunoSEQ Assay, a bias-controlled multiplex PCR. The original pipeline was this. The number of nucleated cells in each sample was estimated from the amplification of reference gene primers within the assay. To quantify the absolute abundance of each unique TCRbeta CDR3 rearrangement, sequence reads were collapsed and filtered. For each sample, productive Simpson clonality was calculated by taking the square root of Simpson's diversity index across productive rearrangements. TCRdb's version of the immuneACCESS table is confined to in-frame rearrangements and falls short of the full clone set. An unresolved V gene accounts for under half of the shortfall where checked; the remainder is of unknown origin. V, J and clone size are taken as reported in that table, and D and trimming were inferred from the DNA itself. A total of about 340,000 clones appear in this sample, 65% to 90% of them only once. The ten largest account for about 4.2% of the sample.

On this clone: Its specific antigen is unknown. The input lacks base qualities; no much larger clone sits a single base away.

Participants in the prospective study were aged roughly 18 to 89 years, lived in 24 United States geographic areas, and enrolled through a virtual design. Cohort assignment in the prospective study relied on participant-reported clinical history from a screening survey and a study questionnaire. Mobile phlebotomists in the prospective study collected whole blood, serum and a nasopharyngeal or oropharyngeal swab from every participant. Over an approximately 2-month period, participants in the prospective study had the option of providing additional blood draws and questionnaires. Blood samples from the prospective study were shipped frozen or at room temperature prior to DNA extraction.

This TCR derives from a woman between 35 and 50 years old with acute COVID-19. Material: PBMCs or T cells enriched from blood (not recorded which). Recombination linked TRBV7-3 to TRBJ1-2; D gene: possibly TRBD1, on 5 matching bases. The CDR3 corresponds to CASSPSGGNGYTF. The sequenced DNA is TGTGCCAGCAGCCCTTCCGGGGGAAATGGCTACACCTTC.